This T cell receptor (beta chain) was recorded in a study of cytomegalovirus exposure and HLA in healthy donors. Points from the study as a whole: Relative to equally common others, HLA-associated TCR beta chains showed greater clonal expansion in a later analysis. A later analysis reportedly found fewer N-insertions in an Asian-associated ancestry cluster than the roughly 670-donor mean. In a later analysis, V- and J-gene trimming of beta chains associated with a DCLRE1C missense variant, replicated independently.

Of note for this clone: Its antigen remains unidentified.

The germline V gene encodes CDR1 MDHEN and CDR2 SYDVKM. The CDR3 extends over 13 amino acids. Deletions cut 7 bases from V and 6 bases from J, with 12 bases between. Vbeta (60) and Jbeta (13) primers were used in the PCR. The repertoire was sequenced with immunoSEQ multiplex PCR; TCRdb's copy has only in-frame clones and lacks some. The table shows some 200,000 clones, with approximately 85% occurring only once. The sequence was obtained from a woman in her forties or fifties in good health and CMV-seropositive. Sequenced sample: PBMCs. The chain recombines TRBV28 with TRBJ1-4, with D possibly being TRBD1 (6 bases). The CDR3 DNA is TGTGCCAGCATCAGGGGTTACGATGAAAAACTGTTTTTT. It specifies CASIRGYDEKLFF. The full variable domain, in which reference TRBV28 and TRBJ1-4 provide the parts outside the CDR3, is DVKVTQSSRYLVKRTGEKVFLECVQDMDHENMFWYRQDPGLGLRLIYFSYDVKMKEKGDIPEGYSVSREKKERFSLILESASTNQTSMYLCASIRGYDEKLFFGSGTQLSVL.